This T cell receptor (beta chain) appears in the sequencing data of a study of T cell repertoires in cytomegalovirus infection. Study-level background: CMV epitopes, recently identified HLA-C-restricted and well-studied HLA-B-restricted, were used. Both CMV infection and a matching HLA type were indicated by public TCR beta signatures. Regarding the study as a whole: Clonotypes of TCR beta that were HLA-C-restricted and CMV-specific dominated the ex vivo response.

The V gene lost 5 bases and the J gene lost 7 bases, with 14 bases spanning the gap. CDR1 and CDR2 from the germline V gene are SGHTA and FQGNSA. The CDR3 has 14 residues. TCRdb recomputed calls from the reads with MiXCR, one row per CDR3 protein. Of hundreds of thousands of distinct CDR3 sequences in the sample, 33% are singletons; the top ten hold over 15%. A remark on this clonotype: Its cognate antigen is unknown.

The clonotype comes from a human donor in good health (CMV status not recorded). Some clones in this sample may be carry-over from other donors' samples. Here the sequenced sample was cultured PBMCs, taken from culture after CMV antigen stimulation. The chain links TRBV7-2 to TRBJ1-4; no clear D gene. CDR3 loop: CASSPQVGSEKLFF. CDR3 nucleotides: TGTGCCAGCAGCCCCCAGGTGGGGAGTGAAAAACTGTTTTTT.